This TCR beta chain was sequenced for a study of T-cell memory formation after mild COVID-19. Findings of the study overall: Unconfirmed was the SARS-CoV-2 specificity of second-wave clones that peaked on day 37. Among clones contracting day 15 to 85, CD4/CD8 was balanced, whereas later expanders leaned CD4+.

This clonotype occurred a few times. Antigen: not known. In TCRdb, the 5' RACE reads were re-called with MiXCR into one record per CDR3 protein. The profile shows 470,000 or so distinct CDR3 sequences, roughly 20% of them singletons. CDR1 and CDR2 from the germline V gene are KGHDR and SFDVKD. This CDR3 region has 16 residues. The V gene end was trimmed by 5 bases and the J gene end by 4 bases; junction bases not matched to a gene: 8. This chain joins TRBV24-1 and TRBJ2-1, with 9 nucleotides matching TRBD2. This receptor was identified in an adult woman who had mild COVID-19 (a few samples of this study predate the infection). Cell type and time point are not known. Sequenced: PBMCs or a T cell subset sorted from them (not recorded which). The CDR3 sequence is CATSGPGLAFYNEQFF. In DNA form, the CDR3 reads TGTGCCACCAGTGGCCCCGGACTAGCGTTTTACAATGAGCAGTTCTTC.